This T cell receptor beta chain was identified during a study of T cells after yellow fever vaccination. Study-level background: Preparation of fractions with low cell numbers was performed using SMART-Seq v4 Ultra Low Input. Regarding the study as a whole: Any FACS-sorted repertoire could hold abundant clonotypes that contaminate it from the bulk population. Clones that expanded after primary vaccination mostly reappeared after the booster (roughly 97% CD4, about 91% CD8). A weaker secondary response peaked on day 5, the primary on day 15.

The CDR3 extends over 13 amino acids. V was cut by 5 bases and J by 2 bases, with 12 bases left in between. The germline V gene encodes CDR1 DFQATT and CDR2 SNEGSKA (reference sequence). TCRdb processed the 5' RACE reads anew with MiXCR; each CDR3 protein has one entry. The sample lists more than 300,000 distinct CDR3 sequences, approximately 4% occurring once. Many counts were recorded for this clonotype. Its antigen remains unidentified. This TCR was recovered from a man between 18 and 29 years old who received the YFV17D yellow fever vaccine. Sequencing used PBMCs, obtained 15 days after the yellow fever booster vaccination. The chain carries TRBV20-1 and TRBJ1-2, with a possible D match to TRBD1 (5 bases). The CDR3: CSAWWGINYGYTF. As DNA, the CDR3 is TGCAGTGCTTGGTGGGGGATAAACTATGGCTACACCTTC.